What follows are 10 T cell receptor beta chains derived from one specimen sequenced in a study of blood T cell repertoires in COVID-19. Some clones are missing from TCRdb's copy, which holds only in-frame ones; the method was immunoSEQ multiplex PCR. The data show 170,000 or so clones, 90% seen once. Sample: peripheral blood. The receptors were gathered from a man between 45 and 60 years old with acute or convalescent COVID-19.

The chain has TRBV19 and TRBJ1-3; D ambiguous. The V gene lost 1 base and the J gene lost 0 bases, with 7 bases spanning the gap. CDR3 length: 15 amino acids. Germline loops: CDR1 LNHDA, CDR2 SQIVND (reference sequence). Here the CDR3 reads CASSIARSSGNTIYF. The CDR3, as DNA: TGTGCCAGTAGTATAGCTCGGAGCTCTGGAAACACCATATATTTT.

The chain recombines TRBV28 with TRBJ1-5, with a weak D call TRBD1 (6 bases). Germline V gene data show CDR1 as MDHEN and CDR2 as SYDVKM. The CDR3 is made up of 16 amino acids. Trimming removed 5 bases at V and 6 bases at J, with 20 bases between. The CDR3 spells CASSQKRGSPGQPQHF. CDR3 in DNA: TGTGCCAGCAGTCAAAAAAGGGGGTCCCCCGGTCAGCCCCAGCATTTT. Full variable domain (missing parts from reference TRBV28 and TRBJ1-5): DVKVTQSSRYLVKRTGEKVFLECVQDMDHENMFWYRQDPGLGLRLIYFSYDVKMKEKGDIPEGYSVSREKKERFSLILESASTNQTSMYLCASSQKRGSPGQPQHFGDGTRLSIL.

This rearrangement joins TRBV27 to TRBJ2-3, with 7 bases matching TRBD1. This CDR3 has 17 residues. V lost 1 base to trimming and J lost 2 bases; unmatched junction nucleotides: 9. The germline CDR1 and CDR2 sequences are MNHEY and SMNVEV (reference sequence). The CDR3 nucleotides read TGTGCCAGCAGTTTATGGACCCACAGGGGTGACACAGATACGCAGTATTTT. Translation: CASSLWTHRGDTDTQYF.

The gene calls are TRBV28 and TRBJ1-2, with 9 positions matching TRBD1. This CDR3 spans 14 amino acids. Trimming took 6 bases from V and 2 from J; bases not matched to a gene: 4. The germline V gene has CDR1 MDHEN and CDR2 SYDVKM. The CDR3 nucleotides are TGTGCCAGCAGCGCAGGGACAGGGAACTATGGCTACACCTTC. It is translated as CASSAGTGNYGYTF.

The chain links TRBV18 to TRBJ1-2; 7 bases are shared with TRBD1. This CDR3 is 14 amino acids long. The trim removed 2 bases at V and 5 bases at J, leaving 5 bases unmatched. Germline-derived CDR1 and CDR2 are KGHSH and LQKENI. The DNA for the CDR3 is TGTGCCAGCTCACCAGCAGGGGGGAGTTATGGCTACACCTTC. Amino acid sequence: CASSPAGGSYGYTF. Full variable domain (outside the CDR3, taken from reference TRBV18 and TRBJ1-2): NAGVMQNPRHLVRRRGQEARLRCSPMKGHSHVYWYRQLPEEGLKFMVYLQKENIIDESGMPKERFSAEFPKEGPSILRIQQVVRGDSAAYFCASSPAGGSYGYTFGSGTRLTVV.

J is TRBJ1-1 and V is TRBV6-4; weak D call: TRBD1 (6 bases). Germline CDR1 and CDR2: MRHNA and SNTAGT. V was shortened by 5 bases and J by 0 bases, with 10 bases between the two germline ends. The CDR3 has 14 amino acids. The CDR3 nucleotides read TGTGCCAGCAGTCCCGACAGGTTGAACACTGAAGCTTTCTTT. It is translated as CASSPDRLNTEAFF.

The chain links TRBV10-3 to TRBJ1-6; 8 nucleotides align to TRBD1. Trimming cost V 10 bases and J 8 bases; bases outside gene matches: 7. Looked up from germline, CDR1 is ENHRY and CDR2 is SYGVKD. This CDR3 spans 13 amino acids. CDR3 amino acids: CATRGQADSPLHF. CDR3 nucleotides: TGTGCCACCAGGGGACAGGCGGATTCACCCCTCCACTTT.

The genes are TRBV24-1 and TRBJ2-1, with D possibly matching TRBD2 (6 bases). CDR3 length: 16 residues. V was clipped by 4 bases and J by 0 bases, with 12 bases between them. The germline gives CDR1 KGHDR, CDR2 SFDVKD. The CDR3 reads CATSDQSGLSYNEQFF. The DNA of the CDR3 is TGTGCCACCAGTGACCAGAGCGGGCTCTCCTACAATGAGCAGTTCTTC.

This chain links TRBV6-5 with TRBJ2-1, with D perhaps matching TRBD1 (5 bases). The length of the CDR3 is 16 residues. Per the germline V gene, CDR1 is MNHEY and CDR2 is SVGAGI. The ends were cut back, 1 base at V and 0 bases at J, with 10 bases in the middle. The CDR3 region has the DNA TGTGCCAGCAGTTACTGGCCAGGGAACTCCTACAATGAGCAGTTCTTC. Translated, it gives CASSYWPGNSYNEQFF.

This clone was found once. The CDR3 nucleotides are TGTGCCAGTAGTATAGACCTCGTGACTAGTTCCTACGAGCAGTACTTC. This sequence encodes CASSIDLVTSSYEQYF. The rearrangement links TRBV19 to TRBJ2-7; D is perhaps TRBD2 (6 bases). Looked up from germline, CDR1 is LNHDA and CDR2 is SQIVND (reference sequence). V shed 0 bases and J shed 1 base, with 13 bases lying between them. The CDR3 sequence is 16 residues long.